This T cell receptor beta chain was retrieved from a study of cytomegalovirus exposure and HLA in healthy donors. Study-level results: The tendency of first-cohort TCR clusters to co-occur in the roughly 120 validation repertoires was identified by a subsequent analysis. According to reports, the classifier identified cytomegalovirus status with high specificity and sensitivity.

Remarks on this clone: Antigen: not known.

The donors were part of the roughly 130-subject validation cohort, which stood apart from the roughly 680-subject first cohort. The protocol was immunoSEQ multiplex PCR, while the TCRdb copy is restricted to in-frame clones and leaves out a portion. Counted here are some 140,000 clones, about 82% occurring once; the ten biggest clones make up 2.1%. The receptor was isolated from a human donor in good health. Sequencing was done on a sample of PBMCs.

CDR3 in amino acids: CASSRSYGNTEAFF. The DNA for the CDR3 is TGTGCCAGCAGCCGATCCTATGGGAACACTGAAGCTTTCTTT. The chain joins TRBV5-4 to TRBJ1-1; D uncertain. V dropped 4 bases and J dropped 1 base, with 11 bases sitting between them. The CDR3 loop spans 14 amino acids. Per the germline V gene, CDR1 is SGHNT and CDR2 is YYREEE (reference sequence).